The text below deals with one T cell receptor (beta chain). There are 11 residues in the CDR3. Trimming shortened V by 5 bases and J by 6 bases, and 5 bases separated the two germline ends. Germline CDR1 is WNHNN and CDR2 is SYGVQD (reference sequence). This specimen belongs to a study of technical replicates of blood from several donors. Only in-frame clones appear in the TCRdb table, and some are missing; sequencing was by immunoSEQ multiplex PCR. The table lists about 94,000 clones, roughly 96% of them singletons. This receptor was identified in a human donor in good health. The sequenced sample consisted of T cells isolated from PBMCs. The rearrangement joins TRBV10-1 to TRBJ2-1; D is unclear. CDR3: CASSQFNEQFF. The CDR3 DNA reads as TGCGCCAGCAGTCAATTCAATGAGCAGTTCTTC.